This TCR beta chain stems from a study of T cells after yellow fever vaccination. In TCRdb, the 5' RACE reads were re-called with MiXCR into one record per CDR3 protein. The sample contains about 25,000 distinct CDR3 sequences, 5.5% of which appear only once. The sample consisted of PBMCs, either bulk or a sorted T-cell subset (CD4+, CD8+, memory, or dextramer-sorted; not recorded which), taken 15 days after the yellow fever booster vaccination. The TCR was taken from a man aged 30 to 39 who received the YFV17D yellow fever vaccine.

The CDR3 DNA sequence: TGTGCCAGCAGCTTGAGACAGGCCAGCGGGGAGACCCAGTACTTC. Protein sequence: CASSLRQASGETQYF. The chain is built from TRBV5-4 and TRBJ2-5; D is possibly TRBD1 or TRBD2 (6 bases each). The CDR3 loop spans 15 amino acids. V was trimmed by 1 base and J by 5 bases, leaving 15 bases between them. Germline CDR1 reads SGHNT; CDR2 reads YYREEE (reference sequence).